One and the same sample provided the 26 T cell receptor beta chains below, sequenced in a study of blood T cell repertoires in COVID-19. The protocol was immunoSEQ multiplex PCR, while the TCRdb copy is restricted to in-frame clones and leaves out a portion. The data contain 70,000 or so clones, over 85% of them seen just once; the ten biggest clones take up roughly 9.1%. The sequenced material came from peripheral blood. These receptors originate from a human donor in a cohort sampled during active COVID-19.

This chain connects TRBV28 to TRBJ1-2; 8 bases agree with TRBD1. Germline V CDR1 and CDR2: MDHEN, SYDVKM. Trimming at V came to 2 bases and at J to 1 base, leaving 6 bases not matched to a gene. The CDR3 runs 16 residues. CDR3 in amino acids: CASSLGGQAYNYGYTF. The CDR3 DNA is TGTGCCAGCAGTTTAGGGGGACAGGCGTATAACTATGGCTACACCTTC.

V and J are TRBV3-1 (or the pseudogene TRBV3-2) and TRBJ1-3, with D maybe TRBD1 (5 bases). V was shortened by 4 bases and J by 7 bases, with 11 bases between the two germline ends. Germline CDR1 reads LGHDT; CDR2 reads YNNKEL (reference sequence). This CDR3 is 13 amino acids long. The CDR3 DNA sequence: TGTGCCAGCAGCCCCGACAGTAGGAACACCATATATTTT. Translating gives CASSPDSRNTIYF.

This clone has just one count. The CDR3, as DNA: TGTGCCAGCAGCTTAAAGAGTAGCCAAGAGACCCAGTACTTC. This codes for CASSLKSSQETQYF. The chain links TRBV5-4 to TRBJ2-5; D is ambiguous. In germline, CDR1 is SGHNT, CDR2 YYREEE (reference sequence). CDR3 size: 14 residues. The ends were cut back, 2 bases at V and 1 base at J, with 9 bases in the middle.

The chain carries TRBV6-2 or TRBV6-3 and TRBJ2-1; the D gene is possibly TRBD1 (6 bases). There are 15 residues in the CDR3. The V gene lost 1 base and the J gene lost 1 base, with 8 bases spanning the gap. CDR1 and CDR2 from the germline V gene are MNHEY and SVGEGT. CDR3 nucleotides: TGTGCCAGCAGTTACTGGACAGTTTCCTACAATGAGCAGTTCTTC. It is translated as CASSYWTVSYNEQFF.

About this clone itself: An end of the junction differs from the germline gene, which may be a read error. The chain links TRBV9 to TRBJ2-5; the match to TRBD2 covers 12 bases. The CDR3 runs 15 residues. The germline gives CDR1 SGDLS, CDR2 YYNGEE. CDR3 DNA: TGTGTCAGCAGCGCGACTAGCGGGAGATCGGAGACCCAGTACTTC. As protein: CVSSATSGRSETQYF.

The rearrangement links TRBV7-2 to TRBJ2-1; the match to TRBD2 covers 10 bases. V lost 5 bases to trimming and J lost 4 bases; unmatched junction nucleotides: 5. The CDR3 has 15 amino acids. Germline lookup yields CDR1 SGHTA and CDR2 FQGNSA. In DNA, the CDR3 is TGTGCCAGCAGCCTCCGGACTAGCGGTTACAATGAGCAGTTCTTC. Translated: CASSLRTSGYNEQFF.

V gene TRBV7-2 combines with J gene TRBJ1-3; unclear D gene. Per the germline V gene, CDR1 is SGHTA and CDR2 is FQGNSA. This CDR3 has 14 residues. V was cut by 5 bases and J by 2 bases, with 10 bases left in between. CDR3 nucleotide sequence: TGTGCCAGCAGCCCTATGCTGACTGGAAACACCATATATTTT. This translates into CASSPMLTGNTIYF.

The CDR3 bases are TGTGCCAGCAGCCAAGATCGGGCAGGGAGCACAGATACGCAGTATTTT. Translating gives CASSQDRAGSTDTQYF. The chain combines TRBV14 with TRBJ2-3, with a tentative D call TRBD1 (5 bases). CDR3 length: 16 residues. The germline V gene encodes CDR1 SGHDN and CDR2 FVKESK. The ends were cut back, 0 bases at V and 0 bases at J, with 10 bases in the middle.

The CDR3 DNA reads as TGTGCCATCAGTGATCAGTTAGCCAAAAACATTCAGTACTTC. This translates into CAISDQLAKNIQYF. This chain uses TRBV10-3 with TRBJ2-4; D is uncertain. Trimming pared 3 bases from V and 0 bases from J, leaving 6 bases between. The germline gives CDR1 ENHRY, CDR2 SYGVKD. CDR3 length equals 14 residues.

The genes are TRBV7-3 and TRBJ2-5; D unclear. This CDR3 comprises 13 residues. Per germline, CDR1 SGHTA and CDR2 FQGTGA. V lost 4 bases to trimming and J lost 3 bases, with 9 bases between them. CDR3 nucleotide sequence: TGTGCCAGCAGCTCCACGAGTAAAGAGACCCAGTACTTC. Its translation: CASSSTSKETQYF.

The chain links TRBV27 to TRBJ2-3; 11 positions agree with TRBD2. V lost 7 bases and J lost 3; bases outside the gene matches: 9. From germline, CDR1 is MNHEY and CDR2 SMNVEV (reference sequence). The CDR3 spans 16 residues. In nucleotides, the CDR3 is TGTGCCAGCAACCGCGGGACTAGCGGCGTAACAGATACGCAGTATTTT. It encodes CASNRGTSGVTDTQYF.

The rearrangement joins TRBV3-1 (or the pseudogene TRBV3-2) to TRBJ2-7, with 8 positions matching TRBD2. The CDR3 has 15 residues. Germline loops: CDR1 LGHDT, CDR2 YNNKEL (reference sequence). With V trimmed by 3 bases and J by 3 bases, 7 bases remained unmatched. The CDR3 DNA reads TGTGCCAGCAGCCACGCCTCGGGAGGGATCTACGAGCAGTACTTC. Amino acid sequence: CASSHASGGIYEQYF.

This chain links TRBV7-9 with TRBJ2-3; 8 bases are a match to TRBD2. Per germline, CDR1 SEHNR and CDR2 FQNEAQ (reference sequence). The CDR3 length is 15 residues. Germline trimming cut 5 bases from V and 0 bases from J; bases unmatched to any gene: 4. Here the CDR3 DNA reads TGTGCCAGCAGCCCGGGGGGGTCTAGCACAGATACGCAGTATTTT. As protein: CASSPGGSSTDTQYF.

This clone was detected only a few times. This chain uses TRBV27 with TRBJ1-2; 7 bases map to TRBD1. The CDR3 loop spans 13 amino acids. After removal of 2 bases from V and 3 bases from J, the junction contained 0 bases not matched to a gene. Germline CDR1 and CDR2: MNHEY and SMNVEV (reference sequence). The DNA of the CDR3 is TGTGCCAGCAGTTTAGACAGGGACTATGGCTACACCTTC. Protein: CASSLDRDYGYTF.

This rearrangement joins TRBV7-2 to TRBJ2-4, with TRBD2 as a possible D gene (6 bases). The V end was cut by 1 base, the J end by 9 bases, with 7 bases between. Per the germline V gene, CDR1 is SGHTA and CDR2 is FQGNSA. This CDR3 is 12 amino acids long. CDR3 bases: TGTGCCAGCAGCTTAGGGGGAGGCATTCAGTACTTC. Translating gives CASSLGGGIQYF.

V and J are TRBV19 and TRBJ2-7; D is perhaps TRBD1 (6 bases). The CDR3 consists of 16 residues. V was clipped by 0 bases and J by 2 bases, with 14 bases between them. Germline CDR1 LNHDA, CDR2 SQIVND (reference sequence). The CDR3 region has the DNA TGTGCCAGTAGTATAGATCCAGGGGCTAGCCCCTACGAGCAGTACTTC. It is translated as CASSIDPGASPYEQYF.

This clone came up once. V is TRBV3-1 (or the pseudogene TRBV3-2) and J is TRBJ2-7; 8 bases agree with TRBD2. The germline V gene encodes CDR1 LGHDT and CDR2 YNNKEL (reference sequence). The V segment lost 0 bases and the J segment 10 bases; nucleotides outside the gene matches: 8. CDR3 length: 14 residues. For the CDR3, the DNA is TGTGCCAGCAGCCAAGAGTGGTCTAGCGGGTTACAGTACTTC. Translated, it gives CASSQEWSSGLQYF.

The chain joins TRBV6-5 to TRBJ1-4; TRBD1 might be the D (6 bases). The germline V and J ends were trimmed by 10 bases and 10 bases, with 16 bases remaining between them. The CDR3 covers 12 residues. Per germline, CDR1 MNHEY and CDR2 SVGAGI. CDR3 nucleotides: TGTGCCACCCAGGCCCAAGGGGGAAAACTGTTTTTT. This sequence encodes CATQAQGGKLFF.

This clone has a single count. The V gene is TRBV13, the J gene TRBJ2-5, with D maybe TRBD1 (5 bases). V was cut by 3 bases and J by 0 bases, with 8 bases left in between. Germline V CDR1 and CDR2: PRHDT, FYEKMQ (reference sequence). The CDR3 loop spans 14 amino acids. CDR3 amino acids: CASSLRQHQETQYF. In DNA, the CDR3 is TGTGCCAGCAGCTTGCGACAGCACCAAGAGACCCAGTACTTC.

The chain employs TRBV19 and TRBJ2-1, with 15 bases that match TRBD2. Trimming at V came to 4 bases and at J to 4 bases, leaving 5 bases not matched to a gene. The CDR3 length is 17 residues. From germline, CDR1 is LNHDA and CDR2 SQIVND (reference sequence). The CDR3 coding sequence is TGTGCCAGTAGTAGTGGACTAGCGGGAGGGGGGTACAATGAGCAGTTCTTC. It translates to CASSSGLAGGGYNEQFF.

This chain uses TRBV5-1 with TRBJ2-5; TRBD2 aligns across 10 bases. The germline CDR1 and CDR2 sequences are SGHRS and YFSETQ. The length of the CDR3 is 16 residues. V gave up 3 bases and J gave up 3 bases; unmatched junction bases: 8. CDR3 in amino acids: CASSSTSGAREETQYF. The CDR3 DNA reads TGCGCCAGCAGCTCAACTAGCGGGGCTAGGGAAGAGACCCAGTACTTC.

This clone showed up just once. The genes are TRBV7-2 and TRBJ2-5, with D possibly TRBD1 on 7 matching bases. This CDR3 is 14 amino acids long. Trimming shortened V by 1 base and J by 5 bases, and 11 bases separated the two germline ends. Germline CDR1 and CDR2: SGHTA and FQGNSA. The CDR3 loop reads CASSLETGRETQYF. In nucleotides, the CDR3 is TGTGCCAGCAGCTTAGAGACAGGGAGGGAGACCCAGTACTTC.

The chain recombines TRBV5-4 with TRBJ1-4; possibly TRBD1 for D (5 bases). Germline assignment: CDR1 SGHNT and CDR2 YYREEE (reference sequence). This CDR3 has 15 amino acids. The germline V and J ends were trimmed by 3 bases and 7 bases, with 16 bases remaining between them. The CDR3 spells CASSSAKGMSEKLFF. In nucleotides, the CDR3 is TGTGCCAGCAGCTCGGCTAAGGGGATGAGTGAAAAACTGTTTTTT.

The chain uses TRBV11-2 and TRBJ2-2, with TRBD1 as a possible D gene (5 bases). The CDR3 sequence is 15 residues long. The V end lost 3 bases, the J end lost 1 base, and 9 bases lay between the germline ends. Germline V lookup: CDR1 SGHAT, CDR2 FQNNGV. CDR3 in amino acids: CASSFTGQNTGELFF. For the CDR3, the DNA is TGTGCCAGCAGCTTCACCGGACAGAACACCGGGGAGCTGTTTTTT.

The chain employs TRBV7-6 and TRBJ1-1; D call uncertain. Germline CDR1 and CDR2: SGHVS and FNYEAQ. This CDR3 is built from 15 residues. V lost 5 bases and J 1 base, leaving 14 bases between the germline ends. In nucleotides, the CDR3 is TGTGCCAGCAGCCCCCGCGGAGGGTGGAACACTGAAGCTTTCTTT. It encodes CASSPRGGWNTEAFF.

The V call is TRBV7-3, the J call TRBJ2-2, with 12 positions matching TRBD2. This CDR3 comprises 16 residues. The V segment lost 6 bases and the J segment 6 bases; nucleotides outside the gene matches: 8. The germline gives CDR1 SGHTA, CDR2 FQGTGA. In nucleotides, the CDR3 is TGTGCCAGCAGGACGACTAGCGGGAGTTTAGCCGGGGAGCTGTTTTTT. This translates into CASRTTSGSLAGELFF.